The clone carrying this T cell receptor beta chain has a handful of counts. The antigen is undetermined. The sample comes from a study of CD8 T cells in ankylosing spondylitis. This CDR3 has 16 amino acids. V gave up 1 base and J gave up 3 bases, with 13 bases separating them. CDR1 is SGHKS, CDR2 YYEKEE, per germline (reference sequence). Study observations and caveats: Disease-linked clones had a CD8+ phenotype and relatively low frequency in peripheral blood. From matched ankylosing spondylitis synovial fluid, disease-linked clones were reportedly recovered at significantly enriched levels. Some motif variants had been reported before (in reactive arthritis synovial fluid and blood).

Quantitative 5'-RACE with molecular barcodes produced the TCR beta libraries. From the 5' RACE reads, TCRdb called clonotypes with MiXCR, one entry per CDR3 protein. The table shows approximately 350,000 distinct CDR3 sequences, with roughly 22% occurring only once. This TCR derives from a male donor with ankylosing spondylitis or in good health (not recorded which). This rearrangement joins TRBV5-5 to TRBJ2-2; D gene ambiguous. Material for sequencing was blood, either unsorted or a sorted T cell fraction (not recorded which). The CDR3 loop is CASSLTDRIDTGELFF. In nucleotides, the CDR3 is TGTGCCAGCAGCTTGACAGACCGTATAGACACCGGGGAGCTGTTTTTT.